The 15 T cell receptor beta chains presented below share a single source sample, sequenced in a study of blood T cell repertoires in COVID-19. Using immunoSEQ multiplex PCR, the repertoire was profiled, and TCRdb retains in-frame clones only, with some absent. The sample contains fewer than 250,000 clones, around 84% of which appear only once. The specimen was peripheral blood. The receptors stem from a man between 60 and 75 years old with acute or convalescent COVID-19.

CDR3 DNA: TGTGCCAGCAGCCAACAGCAGGGAATGACAGATACGCAGTATTTT. This gives the protein CASSQQQGMTDTQYF. The chain couples TRBV7-2 to TRBJ2-3; D is perhaps TRBD1 (5 bases). The germline gives CDR1 SGHTA, CDR2 FQGNSA. Trimming removed 5 bases from V and 3 bases from J, with 15 bases in between. This CDR3 is 15 amino acids long.

The V and J genes are TRBV5-1 and TRBJ1-1; TRBD1 matches 10 bases. The V segment lost 4 bases and the J segment 7 bases; nucleotides outside the gene matches: 16. This CDR3 is built from 17 residues. Germline V gene data show CDR1 as SGHRS and CDR2 as YFSETQ. The CDR3 loop reads CASSGGQGVASAGEAFF. DNA for the CDR3: TGCGCCAGCAGCGGAGGACAGGGGGTCGCCTCAGCTGGTGAAGCTTTCTTT.

The V gene is TRBV7-8, the J gene TRBJ2-2; D is possibly TRBD2 (5 bases). The V gene's germline CDR1 is SGHVS and CDR2 FQNEAQ. Trimming shortened V by 5 bases and J by 3 bases, and 22 bases separated the two germline ends. CDR3 length equals 18 residues. The CDR3 nucleotides read TGTGCCAGCAGCCCTCGGTTGACTAACTTTAGGGACACCGGGGAGCTGTTTTTT. It translates to CASSPRLTNFRDTGELFF.

This chain uses TRBV2 with TRBJ2-2; D may be TRBD1 (6 bases). Trimming took off 7 bases at V and 5 bases at J, with 20 bases between the two ends. Per the germline V gene, CDR1 is SNHLY and CDR2 is FYNNEI. The CDR3 has 16 residues. The CDR3 DNA sequence: TGTGCCAGCAAACCACCCTCCGGGACACGGACCGGGGAGCTGTTTTTT. Translation gives CASKPPSGTRTGELFF.

The gene calls are TRBV10-3 and TRBJ1-1; no firm D call. The germline V gene encodes CDR1 ENHRY and CDR2 SYGVKD. The ends were cut back, 7 bases at V and 1 base at J, with 10 bases in the middle. The CDR3 totals 13 residues. DNA for the CDR3: TGTGCCATCACCGCGACACCGAACACTGAAGCTTTCTTT. Translation: CAITATPNTEAFF.

A single count supports this clone. This chain joins TRBV7-9 and TRBJ1-6; tentative D call: TRBD1 (5 bases). This CDR3 comprises 17 residues. Germline assignment: CDR1 SEHNR and CDR2 FQNEAQ (reference sequence). V shed 3 bases and J shed 0 bases, with 12 bases lying between them. The CDR3 protein is CASSFGGLSSYNSPLHF. CDR3 DNA sequence: TGTGCCAGCAGCTTTGGGGGACTGAGCTCCTATAATTCACCCCTCCACTTT.

The CDR3 DNA reads TGTGCCAGCAGCGTAGGGGCAGGGGGCTACGAGCAGTACTTC. Translating gives CASSVGAGGYEQYF. The gene calls are TRBV9 and TRBJ2-7, with 7 bases identical to TRBD1. Germline V lookup: CDR1 SGDLS, CDR2 YYNGEE. J lost 3 bases, V lost 0 bases, and 3 bases had no gene match. The CDR3 covers 14 residues.

The chain joins TRBV11-3 to TRBJ2-7, with D perhaps TRBD2 (5 bases). The germline CDR1 and CDR2 sequences are SGHNT and YENEEA. The ends were cut back, 4 bases at V and 2 bases at J, with 12 bases in the middle. This CDR3 spans 14 amino acids. The CDR3 loop is CASSSSGGPYEQYF. The CDR3 DNA reads as TGTGCCAGCAGCTCGTCTGGAGGACCCTACGAGCAGTACTTC.

This clone has a handful of counts. The chain employs TRBV5-4 and TRBJ2-6; 9 nucleotides align to TRBD1. This CDR3 has 17 amino acids. V was clipped by 0 bases and J by 5 bases; unmatched bases: 6. CDR1 and CDR2 from the germline V gene are SGHNT and YYREEE (reference sequence). The CDR3 DNA reads TGTGCCAGCAGCTTGGGTACAGGGGGCTATAGGGCCAACGTCCTGACTTTC. Translating it yields CASSLGTGGYRANVLTF.

V is TRBV5-4 and J is TRBJ2-3; 11 bases are a match to TRBD1. Germline loops: CDR1 SGHNT, CDR2 YYREEE (reference sequence). V lost 3 bases and J lost 4; bases outside the gene matches: 7. This CDR3 is built from 16 residues. As DNA, the CDR3 is TGTGCCAGCAGCTCCGAGGGACAGGGGGTCGCAGATACGCAGTATTTT. Its protein product is CASSSEGQGVADTQYF.

The chain has TRBV27 and TRBJ2-1; D might be TRBD1 (6 bases). The CDR3 has 13 amino acids. Germline V gene lookup returns CDR1 MNHEY and CDR2 SMNVEV (reference sequence). V lost 8 bases to trimming and J lost 4 bases, with 12 bases between them. The CDR3 DNA is TGTGCCAGCGGACCTCAGGGGTACAATGAGCAGTTCTTC. This codes for CASGPQGYNEQFF.

Concerning this clone: In the same sample, other DNA sequences code for this CDR3. CDR3 residues: CASSLGLAGGQETQYF. The CDR3 DNA follows: TGTGCCAGCAGCTTAGGACTAGCGGGGGGTCAAGAGACCCAGTACTTC. This chain uses TRBV7-3 with TRBJ2-5; 14 bases map to TRBD2. Germline lookup yields CDR1 SGHTA and CDR2 FQGTGA. The CDR3 spans 16 residues. V gave up 2 bases and J gave up 2 bases; unmatched junction bases: 1.

The J gene is TRBJ2-3, the V gene TRBV4-2, with TRBD2 matching 8 bases. The germline V gene has CDR1 LGHNA and CDR2 YNFKEQ. This CDR3 comprises 15 residues. Trimming at V came to 5 bases and at J to 4 bases, leaving 8 bases not matched to a gene. The CDR3 coding sequence is TGTGCCAGCAGCACCGACGGGGGGGGCCCAGATACGCAGTATTTT. Its translation: CASSTDGGGPDTQYF.

The CDR3 sequence: CASSFRSTNSYEQYF. The CDR3 DNA follows: TGTGCCAGCAGCTTTAGATCCACCAACTCCTACGAGCAGTACTTC. The chain joins TRBV5-6 to TRBJ2-7; D is uncertain. The V end was cut by 2 bases, the J end by 0 bases, with 12 bases between. CDR1 is SGHDT, CDR2 YYEEEE, per germline. This CDR3 is 15 amino acids long.

The chain recombines TRBV5-4 with TRBJ2-7; a possible D gene is TRBD2 (5 bases). The V gene's germline CDR1 is SGHNT and CDR2 YYREEE (reference sequence). CDR3 size: 18 residues. The ends were cut back, 1 base at V and 3 bases at J, with 23 bases in the middle. The CDR3, as DNA: TGTGCCAGCAGCTTGCCCTTTAGCGTCGGACGTGGGAACTACGAGCAGTACTTC. Translating it yields CASSLPFSVGRGNYEQYF.